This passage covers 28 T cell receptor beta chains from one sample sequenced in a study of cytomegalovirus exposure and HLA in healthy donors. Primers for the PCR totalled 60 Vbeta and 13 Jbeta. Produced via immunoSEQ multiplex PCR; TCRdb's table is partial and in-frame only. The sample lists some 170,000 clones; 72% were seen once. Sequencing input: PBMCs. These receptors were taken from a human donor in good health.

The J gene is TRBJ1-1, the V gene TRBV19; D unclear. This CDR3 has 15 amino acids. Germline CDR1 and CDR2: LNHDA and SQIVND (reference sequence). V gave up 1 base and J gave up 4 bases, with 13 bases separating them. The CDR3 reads CASSIGKGAGTEAFF. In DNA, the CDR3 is TGTGCCAGTAGTATAGGAAAGGGAGCGGGCACTGAAGCTTTCTTT.

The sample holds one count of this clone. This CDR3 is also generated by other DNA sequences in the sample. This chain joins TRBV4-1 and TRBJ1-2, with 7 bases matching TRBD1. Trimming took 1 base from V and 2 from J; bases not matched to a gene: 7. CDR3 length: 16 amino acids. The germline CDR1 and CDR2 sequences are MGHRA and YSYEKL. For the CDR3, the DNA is TGCGCCAGCAGCCAAGTAGGGGGCAGATCCAACTATGGCTACACCTTC. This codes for CASSQVGGRSNYGYTF.

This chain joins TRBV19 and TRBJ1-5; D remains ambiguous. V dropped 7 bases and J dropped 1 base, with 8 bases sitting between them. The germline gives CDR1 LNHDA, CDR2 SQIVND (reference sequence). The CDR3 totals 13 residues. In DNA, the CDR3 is TGTGCCAGTACGGGGAGGAGCAATCAGCCCCAGCATTTT. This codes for CASTGRSNQPQHF.

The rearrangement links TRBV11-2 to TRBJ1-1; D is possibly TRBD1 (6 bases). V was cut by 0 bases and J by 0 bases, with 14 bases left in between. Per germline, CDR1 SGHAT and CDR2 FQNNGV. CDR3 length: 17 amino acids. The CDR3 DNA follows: TGTGCCAGCAGCTTAGATCTTTGGACAGCGATGAACACTGAAGCTTTCTTT. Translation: CASSLDLWTAMNTEAFF.

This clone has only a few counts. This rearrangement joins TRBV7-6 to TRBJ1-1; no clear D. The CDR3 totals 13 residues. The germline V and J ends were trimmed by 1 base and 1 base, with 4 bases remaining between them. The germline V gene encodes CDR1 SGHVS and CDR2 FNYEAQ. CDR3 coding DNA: TGTGCCAGCAGCTTAGGGAGGAACACTGAAGCTTTCTTT. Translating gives CASSLGRNTEAFF.

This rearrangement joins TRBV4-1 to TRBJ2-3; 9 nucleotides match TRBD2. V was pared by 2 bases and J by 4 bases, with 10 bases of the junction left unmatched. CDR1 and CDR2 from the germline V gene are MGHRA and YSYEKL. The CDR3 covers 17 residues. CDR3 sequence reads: CASSQPLAGGPADTQYF. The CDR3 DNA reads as TGCGCCAGCAGCCAACCTTTGGCGGGGGGGCCCGCAGATACGCAGTATTTT.

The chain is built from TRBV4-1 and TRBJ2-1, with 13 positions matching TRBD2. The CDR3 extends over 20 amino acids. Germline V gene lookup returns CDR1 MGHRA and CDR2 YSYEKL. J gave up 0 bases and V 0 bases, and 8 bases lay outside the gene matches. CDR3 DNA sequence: TGCGCCAGCAGCCAAGATCGACTAGCGGGGGGCAGGAGCTCCTACAATGAGCAGTTCTTC. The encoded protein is CASSQDRLAGGRSSYNEQFF.

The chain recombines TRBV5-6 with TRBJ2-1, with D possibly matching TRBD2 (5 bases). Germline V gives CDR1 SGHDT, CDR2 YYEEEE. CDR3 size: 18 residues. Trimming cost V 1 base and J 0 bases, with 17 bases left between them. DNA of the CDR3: TGTGCCAGCAGCTTGTTTCCTTTCGCTGAGGGCTCCTACAATGAGCAGTTCTTC. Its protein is CASSLFPFAEGSYNEQFF. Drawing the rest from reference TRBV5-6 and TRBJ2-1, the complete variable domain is DAGVTQSPTHLIKTRGQQVTLRCSPKSGHDTVSWYQQALGQGPQFIFQYYEEEERQRGNFPDRFSGHQFPNYSSELNVNALLLGDSALYLCASSLFPFAEGSYNEQFFGPGTRLTVL.

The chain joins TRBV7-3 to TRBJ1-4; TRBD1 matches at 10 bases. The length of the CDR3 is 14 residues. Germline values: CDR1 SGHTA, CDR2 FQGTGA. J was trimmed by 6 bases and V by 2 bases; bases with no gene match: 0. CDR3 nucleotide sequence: TGTGCCAGCAGCTTAGGGACAGGGGATGAAAAACTGTTTTTT. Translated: CASSLGTGDEKLFF.

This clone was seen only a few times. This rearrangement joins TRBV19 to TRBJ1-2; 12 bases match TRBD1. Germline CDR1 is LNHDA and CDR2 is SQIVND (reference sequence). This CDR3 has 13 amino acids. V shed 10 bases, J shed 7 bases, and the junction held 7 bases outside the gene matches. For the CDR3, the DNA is TGTGCCACCCGAGGGACAGGGGGCAGTGGCTACACCTTC. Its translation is CATRGTGGSGYTF. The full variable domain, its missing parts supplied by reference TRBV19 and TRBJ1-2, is DGGITQSPKYLFRKEGQNVTLSCEQNLNHDAMYWYRQDPGQGLRLIYYSQIVNDFQKGDIAEGYSVSREKKESFPLTVTSAQKNPTAFYLCATRGTGGSGYTFGSGTRLTVV.

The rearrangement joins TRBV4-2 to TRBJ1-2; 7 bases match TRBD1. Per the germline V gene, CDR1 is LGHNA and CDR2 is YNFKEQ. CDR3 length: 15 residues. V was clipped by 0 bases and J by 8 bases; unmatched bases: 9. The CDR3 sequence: CASSQEAGQEWGYTF. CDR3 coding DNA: TGTGCCAGCAGCCAAGAGGCTGGACAGGAGTGGGGCTACACCTTC.

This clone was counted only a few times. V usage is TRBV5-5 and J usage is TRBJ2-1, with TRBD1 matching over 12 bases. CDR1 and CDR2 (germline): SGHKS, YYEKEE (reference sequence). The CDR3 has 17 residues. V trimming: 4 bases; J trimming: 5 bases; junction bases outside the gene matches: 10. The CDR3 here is CASSRTPGQGAHNEQFF. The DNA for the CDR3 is TGTGCCAGCAGCCGTACACCGGGACAGGGGGCGCACAATGAGCAGTTCTTC.

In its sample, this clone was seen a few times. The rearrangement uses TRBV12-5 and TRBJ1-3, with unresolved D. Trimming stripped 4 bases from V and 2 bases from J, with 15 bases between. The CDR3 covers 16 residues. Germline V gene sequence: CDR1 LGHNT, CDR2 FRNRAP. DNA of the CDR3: TGTGCTAGTGGTTCAGAATTCCGGGGTGCTGGAAACACCATATATTTT. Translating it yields CASGSEFRGAGNTIYF.

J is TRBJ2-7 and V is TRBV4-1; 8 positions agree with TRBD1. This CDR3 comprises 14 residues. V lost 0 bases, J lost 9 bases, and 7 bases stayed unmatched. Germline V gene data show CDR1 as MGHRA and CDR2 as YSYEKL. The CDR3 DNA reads TGCGCCAGCAGCCAAGACCCCGGGACAGGTTCGCAGTACTTC. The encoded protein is CASSQDPGTGSQYF.

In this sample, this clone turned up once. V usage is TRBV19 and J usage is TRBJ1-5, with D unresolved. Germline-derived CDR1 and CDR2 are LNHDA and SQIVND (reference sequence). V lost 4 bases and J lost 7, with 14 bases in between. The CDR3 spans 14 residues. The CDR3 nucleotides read TGTGCCAGTAGTAGGGTAAGGGAGGGCCAGCCCCAGCATTTT. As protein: CASSRVREGQPQHF.

CDR3 loop: CASSQGLGTEYYEQYF. Written as DNA, the CDR3 is TGCGCCAGCAGCCAAGGGTTAGGGACTGAGTACTACGAGCAGTACTTC. This chain joins TRBV4-3 and TRBJ2-7, with D possibly being TRBD2 (6 bases). The germline gives CDR1 LGHNA, CDR2 YSLEER. The CDR3 extends over 16 amino acids. Trimming cost V 1 base and J 3 bases, with 16 bases left between them.

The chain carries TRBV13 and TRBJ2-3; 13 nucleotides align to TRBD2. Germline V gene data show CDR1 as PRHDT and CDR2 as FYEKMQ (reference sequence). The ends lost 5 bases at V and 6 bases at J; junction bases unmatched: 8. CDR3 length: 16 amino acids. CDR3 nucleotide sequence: TGTGCCAGCAGCCCAACGACTAGCGGGGGGTTGGATACGCAGTATTTT. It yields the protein CASSPTTSGGLDTQYF.

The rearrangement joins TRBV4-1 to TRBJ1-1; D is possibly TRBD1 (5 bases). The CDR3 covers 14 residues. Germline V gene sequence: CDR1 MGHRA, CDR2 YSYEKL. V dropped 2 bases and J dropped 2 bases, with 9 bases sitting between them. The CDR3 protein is CASSQQGFNTEAFF. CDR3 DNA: TGCGCCAGCAGCCAACAGGGTTTTAACACTGAAGCTTTCTTT.

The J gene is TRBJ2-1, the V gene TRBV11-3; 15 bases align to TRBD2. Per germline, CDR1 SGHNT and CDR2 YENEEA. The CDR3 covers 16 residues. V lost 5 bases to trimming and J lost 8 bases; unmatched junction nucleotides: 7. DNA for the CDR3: TGTGCCAGCAGCGGTAGGACTAGCGGGGGGGAGGATGAGCAGTTCTTC. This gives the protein CASSGRTSGGEDEQFF.

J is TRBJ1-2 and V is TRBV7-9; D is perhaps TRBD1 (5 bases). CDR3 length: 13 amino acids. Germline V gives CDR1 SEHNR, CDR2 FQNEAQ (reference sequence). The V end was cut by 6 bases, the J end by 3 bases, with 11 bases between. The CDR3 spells CASSPWGDYGYTF. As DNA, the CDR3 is TGTGCCAGCAGTCCGTGGGGGGACTATGGCTACACCTTC. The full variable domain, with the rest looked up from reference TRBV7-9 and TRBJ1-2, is DTGVSQNPRHKITKRGQNVTFRCDPISEHNRLYWYRQTLGQGPEFLTYFQNEAQLEKSRLLSDRFSAERPKGSFSTLEIQRTEQGDSAMYLCASSPWGDYGYTFGSGTRLTVV.

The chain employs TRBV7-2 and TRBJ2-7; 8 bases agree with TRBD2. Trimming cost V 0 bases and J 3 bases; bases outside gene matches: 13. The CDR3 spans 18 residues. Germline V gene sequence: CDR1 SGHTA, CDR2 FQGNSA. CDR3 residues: CASSLASGGWTRDYEQYF. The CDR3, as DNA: TGTGCCAGCAGCTTAGCCAGCGGGGGTTGGACTAGAGACTACGAGCAGTACTTC.

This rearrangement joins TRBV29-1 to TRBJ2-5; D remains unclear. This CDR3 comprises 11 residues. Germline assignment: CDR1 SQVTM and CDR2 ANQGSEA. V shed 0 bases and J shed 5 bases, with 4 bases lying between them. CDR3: CSVEDRETQYF. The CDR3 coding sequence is TGCAGCGTTGAAGATCGGGAGACCCAGTACTTC. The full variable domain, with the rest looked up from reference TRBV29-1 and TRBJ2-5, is SAVISQKPSRDICQRGTSLTIQCQVDSQVTMMFWYRQQPGQSLTLIATANQGSEATYESGFVIDKFPISRPNLTFSTLTVSNMSPEDSSIYLCSVEDRETQYFGPGTRLLVL.

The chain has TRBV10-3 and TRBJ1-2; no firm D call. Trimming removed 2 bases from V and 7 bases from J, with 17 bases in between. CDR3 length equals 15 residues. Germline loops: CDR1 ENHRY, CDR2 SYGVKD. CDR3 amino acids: CAISERRGIGGGYTF. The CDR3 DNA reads TGTGCCATCAGTGAGAGGAGAGGGATAGGCGGTGGCTACACCTTC.

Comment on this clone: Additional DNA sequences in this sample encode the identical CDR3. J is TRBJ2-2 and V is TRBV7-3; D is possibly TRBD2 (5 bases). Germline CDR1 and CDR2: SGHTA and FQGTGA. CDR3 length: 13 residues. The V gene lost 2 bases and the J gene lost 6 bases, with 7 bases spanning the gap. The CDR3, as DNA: TGTGCCAGCAGCTTAGGACTTGCCGGGGAGCTGTTTTTT. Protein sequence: CASSLGLAGELFF.

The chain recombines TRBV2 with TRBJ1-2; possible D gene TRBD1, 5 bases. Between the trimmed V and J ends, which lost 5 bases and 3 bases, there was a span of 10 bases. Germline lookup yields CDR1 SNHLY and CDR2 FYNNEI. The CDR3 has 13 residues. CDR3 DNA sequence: TGTGCCAGCAGTAGGGGCACCGACTATGGCTACACCTTC. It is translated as CASSRGTDYGYTF. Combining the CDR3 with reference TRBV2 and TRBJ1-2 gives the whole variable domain EPEVTQTPSHQVTQMGQEVILRCVPISNHLYFYWYRQILGQKVEFLVSFYNNEISEKSEIFDDQFSVERPDGSNFTLKIRSTKLEDSAMYFCASSRGTDYGYTFGSGTRLTVV.

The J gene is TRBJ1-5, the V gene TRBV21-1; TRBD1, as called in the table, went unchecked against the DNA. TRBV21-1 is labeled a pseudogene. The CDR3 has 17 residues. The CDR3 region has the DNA TGTGCCAGCAGCATCCGGGACAGGGGGCTAGGAGGTCAGCCCCAGCATTTT. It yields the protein CASSIRDRGLGGQPQHF.

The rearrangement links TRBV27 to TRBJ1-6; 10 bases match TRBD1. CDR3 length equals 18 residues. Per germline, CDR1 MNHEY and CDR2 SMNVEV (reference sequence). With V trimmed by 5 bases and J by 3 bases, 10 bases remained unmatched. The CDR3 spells CASSPTRQGAYYNSPLHF. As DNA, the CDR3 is TGTGCCAGCAGTCCCACCAGACAGGGGGCCTACTATAATTCACCCCTCCACTTT.

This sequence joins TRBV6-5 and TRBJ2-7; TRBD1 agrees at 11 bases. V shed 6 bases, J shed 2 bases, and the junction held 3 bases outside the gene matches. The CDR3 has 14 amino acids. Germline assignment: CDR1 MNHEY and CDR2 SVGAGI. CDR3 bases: TGTGCCAGCAGCCGGGACAGGGGGGCCTACGAGCAGTACTTC. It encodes CASSRDRGAYEQYF.